This entry concerns a single TCR beta chain. Its antigen remains unknown. Here immunoSEQ multiplex PCR was the method, and the copy in TCRdb shows in-frame clones only, minus some. Of 25,000 to 30,000 clones in the sample, 75% to 85% are singletons; the top ten hold 6.5% to 8%. The source of the sample is a study of cytotoxic CD8 clonotypes in ibrutinib-treated CLL. Overall study: In all, about a dozen patients were relapsed/refractory, about 15 were treatment-naive and roughly 18 were IGHV unmutated. Samples showed on average roughly 260,000 productive templates and 90,000 or so productive rearrangements. Broader study findings: Sample timing was unmatched between remission and later-progressing patients; lymph nodes unstudied.

This CDR3 is built from 13 residues. With 7 bases removed from V and 5 bases from J, the gap between germline ends came to 12 bases. Germline values: CDR1 MDHEN, CDR2 SYDVKM. The clonotype was recovered from a human donor with chronic lymphocytic leukemia. V usage is TRBV28 and J usage is TRBJ1-5, with D unresolved. The sequenced sample was PBMCs, obtained after 24 months of ibrutinib treatment. DNA of the CDR3: TGTGCCAGCATACGGAGACTAGATCAGCCCCAGCATTTT. Its translation: CASIRRLDQPQHF.